This T cell receptor (beta chain) appears in the sequencing data of a study of cytomegalovirus exposure and HLA in healthy donors (dated by TCRdb to 2016 to 2017). Context from the whole study: An earlier analysis of roughly 570 of the donors reported over 250 Gb of sequence data and roughly 120 million unique TCR beta sequences obtained from about 170 million T cells. About 300 gigabases of sequencing data and 75 million to 85 million unique TCR sequences made up an early release that covered some 640 HLA-typed donors. Among the 398 genotyped donors, around 81% belonged to the genetic ancestry cluster associated with self-reported Caucasian donors. The study aimed to test whether cataloging public T cell receptors could reveal signatures of past pathogen exposure. Using immunosequencing, the study profiled T cell repertoires from around 680 subjects and related those repertoires to cytomegalovirus serostatus. Besides the first cohort of 666 subjects, a separate validation cohort made up of 120 different subjects was used. High-throughput TCR immunosequencing, statistical association of individual TCRs with disease status, and machine learning were combined to predict cytomegalovirus infection status. To study patterns of TCR occurrence, a later analysis re-analyzed previously published TCR beta repertoires from around 660 donors and added high-resolution HLA genotyping. In the later analysis, no new phenotypic data were used to find candidate immune exposures; instead, reliance was placed on TCR beta sequences and their occurrence across donors. To decide whether each TCR beta V gene segment behaved as functional or pseudogenic, an earlier analysis of some 540 of the donors relied on high-throughput TCR beta sequencing. Alongside the repertoire data, information on donor age, sex, ethnicity and CMV serostatus was compiled. A later genetic analysis took genome-wide SNP genotypes for about three fifths of the roughly 670 donors and used that subset as a discovery cohort. All discovery cohort repertoires had been generated using a single sequencing platform. Both class I and class II loci were covered by HLA typing, at four-digit resolution. Typing coverage differed by locus: A, B, C, DRB1 and DQB1 were typed in roughly 629-630 donors, DQA1 in 500 to 550, DPA1 in 600 to 610, and DPB1 in roughly 450. Four or five DR-DQ haplotypes were handled as single units for association and clustering, since linkage in the cohort was strong. Across roughly 420 genotyped donors of the cohort, an average of approximately 240,000 unique TCR beta nucleotide sequences per donor were sequenced, and 15% to 20% of those sequences were non-productive. Overall study outcomes, separate from this receptor: The classifier was reported to diagnose cytomegalovirus status with high specificity and sensitivity in both the original cohort and the validation cohort. When HLA alleles, especially DR and DQ, strongly co-occurred, attributing TCR associations to individual alleles was difficult. Only TCR beta chains were sequenced in this cohort, and the absence of alpha or paired-chain data limited detectable features. The earlier analysis of 587 of the donors excluded roughly 17 rarely observed V segments, including chromosome 9 orphons, because counts were too low. In an earlier analysis of approximately 590 of the donors, most TCR beta V segments appeared in productive rearrangements about 90% or about 30% of the time, broadly matching IMGT annotations. In a later analysis, HLA-associated TCR beta chains showed more clonal expansion and lower generation probabilities than non-associated chains that were equally common. In a later analysis, TCR association rates were found to vary across HLA loci, with the most associated TCRs seen for DRB1 alleles and the fewest for HLA-C alleles. Presence/absence analyses assumed roughly uniform sequencing depth across donors, an assumption that may not hold. A group of highly shared sequence variants was considered likely to be a technical artifact of the sequencing pipeline. CMV serostatus was the only immune exposure information available for the cohort. A later genetic analysis reported fewer N-insertions in productive TCRs among donors in an Asian-associated ancestry cluster than the roughly 720-donor mean. In the study, about 150 TCR beta chains were listed as associated with cytomegalovirus. The authors suggested that the approach could potentially be extended to other disease states and immunological phenotypes. In a later analysis, most CMV-associated TCR beta chains were found to appear HLA-restricted, with HLA associations seemingly driven largely by CMV exposure. A later analysis reported that several top co-occurrence clusters appeared linked to parvovirus B19, influenza, CMV and Epstein-Barr virus. In a later genetic analysis, a missense DCLRE1C variant was associated with V-gene and J-gene trimming of TCR beta chains, and the association was replicated in an independent cohort. Linkage disequilibrium might explain the correlated functional status among segregating V segments, but an unknown experimental factor could not be ruled out. Across donors, most TCR sequences were observed very rarely, whereas some public TCRs were present in many individuals. A few of the identified cytomegalovirus-associated TCR beta chains were confirmed in vitro to be specific for cytomegalovirus antigens. Specific HLA alleles were associated with 15,000 to 20,000 TCR beta sequences at a false discovery rate of 0.05 in a later analysis. The 87-base-pair reads could not distinguish some IMGT-functional V segments, including TRBV6-2 and TRBV6-3, so those segments were excluded. Because some donors lacked HLA typing at each locus, the association tests relied only on the typed subset. A further reported finding was that TCR beta sequences accurately predicted the HLA-A and HLA-B alleles for most subjects in the first cohort.

The CDR3 numbers 15 residues from cysteine through phenylalanine. Only the CDR3 DNA is retained, 45 bases long and in frame from the first base. The germline V gene (reference sequence) gives CDR1 as GTSNPN and CDR2 as SVGIG. V and J are truncated by 5 bases and 6 bases respectively, leaving an intervening sequence of 20 bases. The cohort was made up of 666 healthy bone marrow donors. At the time of sampling, all cohort members were nominally healthy, though unrecorded immune exposures were likely present. The donor was CMV seronegative and belonged to the group of more than 300 seronegative cohort members. A peripheral blood sample was collected from each donor, and TCR beta sequencing was performed on peripheral blood mononuclear cells. Genomic DNA extraction from the blood cell samples was performed with the Qiagen DNeasy Blood Extraction Kit. This clone has a handful of counts. Its antigen remains unidentified. No base quality values were provided; no much bigger clone lies one nucleotide off.

Receptors were amplified or captured by the immunoSEQ multiplex PCR assay. For the multiplex PCR, a mixture combining 60 forward primers for TCR Vbeta segments and 13 reverse primers for TCR Jbeta segments was used. Amplification of the CDR3 region of rearranged TCR beta genes was performed with a multiplex PCR assay on genomic DNA. The amplified TCR beta libraries were sequenced on the Illumina HiSeq System as 87-base-pair reads. For the original study's pipeline: In a later analysis, roughly 80 million unique TCR beta chains were counted across the roughly 670 repertoires, and roughly 11 million of these chains were shared by at least two donors. A nearest-neighbor algorithm error-corrected the raw reads and collapsed the reads into unique sequences, merging closely related sequences to remove PCR and sequencing errors. To assign V, D and J gene segments, CDR3 sequences were aligned to IMGT reference sequences. For a sequence to be retained, a match of at least six nucleotides was required to both a V gene segment and a J gene segment. Rearrangements were called productive when the CDR3 lacked stop codons and stayed in frame with V and J; all others were non-productive. CDR3 was defined by IMGT convention, running from the second conserved V-encoded cysteine to the conserved J-encoded phenylalanine. In an earlier analysis of around 640 of the donors, sequences lacking an unambiguous match to a single V gene segment were excluded. An earlier analysis of several hundred of the donors called V segments functional above 56.7% productive rearrangements and segregating when the between-donor standard deviation exceeded 5%. To diagnose cytomegalovirus status from the catalog of TCR beta chain sequences, a statistical classification framework was built. V and J gene assignment, in a later analysis, came from comparing TCR nucleotide sequences with IMGT/GENE-DB human TR gene sequences. In a later analysis, CDR3 sequences and most-parsimonious VDJ recombination scenarios were assigned using the TCRdist pipeline. In a later analysis, each TCR beta chain was defined by its CDR3 amino acid sequence together with its V-gene family, and reads without a unique V-gene family were excluded. As a way to deal with suspected cross-contamination and a sequencing artifact, a later analysis dropped hundreds of nucleotide sequences that were highly shared and had low generation probability. A later analysis calculated a clonal expansion index for each public chain from normalized within-repertoire ranks of inferred template counts. In a later analysis, generation probabilities were computed with a VDJ recombination model fitted to out-of-frame rearrangements, and the resulting probabilities were checked against IGoR. A later analysis scored TCR-TCR, TCR-HLA and TCR-CMV co-occurrence with hypergeometric tests, applying a repertoire-size bias correction to TCR pairs. False discovery rates were estimated in a later analysis by permuting HLA or CMV assignments 20 times. A later analysis grouped co-occurring TCRs with DBSCAN, adding TCRdist sequence similarity when clustering within HLA-allele-positive subsets. Co-occurrence clustering excluded repertoires with fewer than 30,000 or more than 120,000 public chains, plus five with anomalous nucleotide sharing. TCRdb's version of the immuneACCESS table is confined to in-frame rearrangements and falls short of the full clone set. An unresolved V gene accounts for under half of the shortfall where checked; the remainder is of unknown origin. V and J calls and clone size come straight from that table; D and trimming were deduced from the DNA. For this sample the table gives approximately 110,000 clones, of which 76% were detected only once. The ten most abundant clones make up about 1.9% of the sample.

Recombination connected TRBV30 to TRBJ1-5; the D segment could be TRBD1, given 6 matching bases. This clonotype was obtained from a middle-aged man in good health and CMV-seronegative. Sequencing was carried out using PBMCs. The CDR3 in this case is CAWVAKTGQGQPQHF. In nucleotides, the sequence is TGTGCCTGGGTTGCTAAAACAGGGCAGGGTCAGCCCCAGCATTTT.